One sample yielded the 2 T cell receptor beta chains listed below, sequenced in a study of regulatory T cells in long-lasting Graves disease. Library construction for TCR beta used iRepertoire HTBI primers and Arm-PCR of CDR3 regions. Using its own MiXCR run on the multiplex PCR reads, TCRdb lists one record per CDR3 protein. The data contain about 290,000 distinct CDR3 sequences, 20% to 25% of them singletons. Time point: persistent/refractory GD, antithyroid drugs over 5 years with positive TRAb. From PBMCs, RNA was extracted and then used to make the TCR library. This sample comprised peripheral blood mononuclear cells (PBMCs), obtained when the disease was refractory, from a patient treated with antithyroid drugs. All receptors come from a female donor with Graves disease.

This clonotype was seen once. The V and J genes are TRBV18 and TRBJ2-6; possible D gene TRBD1, 5 bases. Trimming stripped 5 bases from V and 1 base from J, with 12 bases between. Germline CDR1 and CDR2: KGHSH and LQKENI. The CDR3 contains 16 residues. CDR3: CASSRPQESGANVLTF. The CDR3 DNA reads as TGTGCCAGCTCAAGACCACAGGAATCTGGGGCCAACGTCCTGACTTTC.

This clonotype has only a few counts. DNA of the CDR3: TGTGCCAGCAGCCCCGTGGGGGGGCATGAAAAACTGTTTTTT. Encoded protein: CASSPVGGHEKLFF. The rearrangement joins TRBV3-1 to TRBJ1-4; possible D gene TRBD1, 6 bases. Germline-derived CDR1 and CDR2 are LGHDT and YNNKEL (reference sequence). The CDR3 consists of 14 residues. V was cut by 4 bases and J by 6 bases, with 12 bases left in between.